A single sample is the source of the 23 T cell receptor beta chains below, sequenced in a study of cytomegalovirus exposure and HLA in healthy donors. Researchers ran the PCR with 60 Vbeta and 13 Jbeta primers. Measured with immunoSEQ multiplex PCR; TCRdb has only the in-frame clones, and not every one. The profile shows roughly 130,000 clones, 80% of them singletons. The source material was PBMCs. The receptors shown here come from a man between 40 and 49 years old in good health and CMV-seronegative.

The count of this clone is one. This sequence joins TRBV14 and TRBJ2-7, with TRBD1 as a possible D gene (6 bases). Germline CDR1 and CDR2: SGHDN and FVKESK. CDR3 length: 12 residues. Trimming shortened V by 6 bases and J by 4 bases, and 10 bases separated the two germline ends. The chain's CDR3 is CASSPQGYEQYF. DNA of the CDR3: TGTGCCAGCAGTCCGCAGGGGTACGAGCAGTACTTC.

The chain carries TRBV6-1 and TRBJ1-2, with D hard to call. The ends were cut back, 1 base at V and 4 bases at J, with 10 bases in the middle. The CDR3 length is 14 residues. Germline CDR1 reads MNHNS; CDR2 reads SASEGT. CDR3 loop: CASSEGGQIYGYTF. The CDR3 coding sequence is TGTGCCAGCAGTGAAGGAGGGCAGATCTATGGCTACACCTTC.

J is TRBJ1-2 and V is TRBV18; TRBD1 agrees at 8 bases. Germline V gene sequence: CDR1 KGHSH, CDR2 LQKENI. The CDR3 has 15 amino acids. Germline trimming cut 3 bases from V and 2 bases from J; bases unmatched to any gene: 5. This CDR3 reads CASSPLDRENYGYTF. CDR3 nucleotides: TGTGCCAGCTCACCCCTGGACAGGGAGAACTATGGCTACACCTTC.

J is TRBJ2-3 and V is TRBV5-1; 7 nucleotides align to TRBD1. This CDR3 contains 12 residues. Per the germline V gene, CDR1 is SGHRS and CDR2 is YFSETQ. V dropped 1 base and J dropped 9; count of bases not matched to a gene: 2. The CDR3 nucleotides are TGCGCCAGCAGCTTGACACAGGGGACGCAGTATTTT. It is translated as CASSLTQGTQYF.

DNA of the CDR3: TGTGCCAGCAGTAGGGGGATTCAAGAGACCCAGTACTTC. This translates into CASSRGIQETQYF. This sequence joins TRBV2 and TRBJ2-5; tentative D call: TRBD1 (6 bases). The ends were cut back, 5 bases at V and 2 bases at J, with 9 bases in the middle. CDR1 is SNHLY, CDR2 FYNNEI, per germline. The length of the CDR3 is 13 residues.

The chain uses TRBV7-8 and TRBJ1-2, with 9 bases identical to TRBD1. The CDR3 is made up of 14 amino acids. Unmatched junction bases numbered 10, after V lost 7 bases and J lost 7 bases. The germline V gene encodes CDR1 SGHVS and CDR2 FQNEAQ. The CDR3 spells CASTLDRGNRGYTF. In DNA, the CDR3 is TGTGCCAGCACCCTGGACAGGGGAAATCGTGGCTACACCTTC.

This rearrangement joins TRBV7-2 to TRBJ2-2, with TRBD2 matching over 8 bases. V lost 5 bases, J lost 4 bases, and 9 bases stayed unmatched. Per germline, CDR1 SGHTA and CDR2 FQGNSA. CDR3 length: 16 residues. The CDR3 nucleotides read TGTGCCAGCAGCCTCTTTCCAGCGGGGGCCACCGGGGAGCTGTTTTTT. Translated, it gives CASSLFPAGATGELFF.

This rearrangement joins TRBV28 to TRBJ2-2; 7 nucleotides agree with TRBD1. There are 19 residues in the CDR3. V was clipped by 5 bases and J by 1 base; unmatched bases: 16. Germline assignment: CDR1 MDHEN and CDR2 SYDVKM. The CDR3 nucleotides read TGTGCCAGCAGTCGATTGGGGATGAGGGGGCGGGTGAACACCGGGGAGCTGTTTTTT. Translated, it gives CASSRLGMRGRVNTGELFF.

The sample holds a few counts of this clone. The rearrangement joins TRBV5-1 to TRBJ2-7, with 9 bases fitting TRBD1. CDR3 length: 15 amino acids. V lost 2 bases to trimming and J lost 3 bases; unmatched junction nucleotides: 6. Germline loops: CDR1 SGHRS, CDR2 YFSETQ. In nucleotides, the CDR3 is TGCGCCAGCAGCTTCCGGGACAGGGTAGGCTACGAGCAGTACTTC. Translating gives CASSFRDRVGYEQYF.

This sequence joins TRBV18 and TRBJ1-5, with a weak D call TRBD1 (6 bases). The CDR3 has 15 amino acids. Trimming shortened V by 3 bases and J by 3 bases, and 12 bases separated the two germline ends. Germline CDR1 and CDR2: KGHSH and LQKENI. The DNA of the CDR3 is TGTGCCAGCTCACCCGCGACAGGTTCCAATCAGCCCCAGCATTTT. It encodes CASSPATGSNQPQHF.

This clone has just one count. This rearrangement joins TRBV7-9 to TRBJ2-7, with TRBD1 matching 9 bases. Unmatched junction bases numbered 3, after V lost 4 bases and J lost 2 bases. The CDR3 is 14 amino acids. Germline V gives CDR1 SEHNR, CDR2 FQNEAQ (reference sequence). Written as DNA, the CDR3 is TGTGCCAGCAGCTGGGACAGGGAGACCTACGAGCAGTACTTC. It is translated as CASSWDRETYEQYF.

V is TRBV11-2 and J is TRBJ2-2; 10 bases line up with TRBD1. Trimming cost V 4 bases and J 6 bases; bases outside gene matches: 5. Looked up from germline, CDR1 is SGHAT and CDR2 is FQNNGV. The CDR3 extends over 15 amino acids. CDR3 in DNA: TGTGCCAGCAGCTCCCGGACAGGGGGGCCCGGGGAGCTGTTTTTT. Translating gives CASSSRTGGPGELFF.

The rearrangement joins TRBV29-1 to TRBJ2-3; tentatively, D is TRBD2 (6 bases). CDR3 length equals 11 residues. V was pared by 7 bases and J by 4 bases, with 9 bases between. Germline V gene sequence: CDR1 SQVTM, CDR2 ANQGSEA. The CDR3 coding sequence is TGCAGCGGACTAGTTGCAGATACGCAGTATTTT. Encoded protein: CSGLVADTQYF.

This clone has just a few counts. The gene calls are TRBV6-6 and TRBJ1-2; 10 nucleotides line up with TRBD1. This CDR3 has 14 residues. CDR1 is MNHNY, CDR2 SVGAGI, per germline (reference sequence). Trimming at V came to 5 bases and at J to 4 bases, leaving 4 bases not matched to a gene. CDR3 DNA sequence: TGTGCCAGCAGTCCCGGGACAGGGGTCTATGGCTACACCTTC. Translation: CASSPGTGVYGYTF.

This clone was recorded only once. The chain carries TRBV9 and TRBJ2-3; 10 nucleotides align to TRBD1. The CDR3 has 16 amino acids. Germline lookup yields CDR1 SGDLS and CDR2 YYNGEE. The V gene end was trimmed by 4 bases and the J gene end by 4 bases; junction bases not matched to a gene: 9. Here the CDR3 DNA reads TGTGCCAGCAGCAGACCGGGACAGGGGTTTGCAGATACGCAGTATTTT. Its translation: CASSRPGQGFADTQYF.

As regards this clone: Other DNA sequences in this specimen translate into the identical CDR3. The chain is built from TRBV19 and TRBJ1-2; a weak D match, TRBD1 (6 bases). CDR3 length: 13 residues. V dropped 4 bases and J dropped 6 bases, with 12 bases sitting between them. Germline CDR1 is LNHDA and CDR2 is SQIVND (reference sequence). CDR3 nucleotide sequence: TGTGCCAGTAGTACCGAACAGGGAGATGGCTACACCTTC. Amino acids: CASSTEQGDGYTF.

The gene calls are TRBV30 and TRBJ1-4, with 8 nucleotides matching TRBD1. J gave up 8 bases and V 4 bases, and 9 bases lay outside the gene matches. Germline assignment: CDR1 GTSNPN and CDR2 SVGIG (reference sequence). The CDR3 covers 14 residues. DNA of the CDR3: TGTGCCTGGAACGCACAGGGGGGAGGCGAAAAACTGTTTTTT. Translation: CAWNAQGGGEKLFF.

V gene TRBV6-6 combines with J gene TRBJ1-4; 7 bases are a match to TRBD1. Germline assignment: CDR1 MNHNY and CDR2 SVGAGI (reference sequence). The CDR3 sequence is 15 residues long. V shed 2 bases, J shed 4 bases, and the junction held 4 bases outside the gene matches. The CDR3 DNA reads as TGTGCCAGCAGTTACGAGGCAGGGGGTAATGAAAAACTGTTTTTT. Translating it yields CASSYEAGGNEKLFF.

The gene calls are TRBV18 and TRBJ2-5, with TRBD2 matching 7 bases. This CDR3 region has 13 residues. J gave up 2 bases and V 6 bases, and 3 bases lay outside the gene matches. The germline gives CDR1 KGHSH, CDR2 LQKENI. Here the CDR3 reads CASSTGGQETQYF. CDR3 DNA: TGTGCCAGCTCCACGGGGGGACAAGAGACCCAGTACTTC.

V and J are TRBV27 and TRBJ1-5; TRBD1 matches at 11 bases. The junction had 5 bases not matched to a gene; V was cut back by 10 bases and J by 6 bases. The CDR3 has 13 residues. Germline V gene sequence: CDR1 MNHEY, CDR2 SMNVEV (reference sequence). The CDR3 spells CATGTGGSQPQHF. The DNA for the CDR3 is TGTGCCACCGGGACAGGGGGATCTCAGCCCCAGCATTTT.

The gene calls are TRBV30 and TRBJ1-2; tentatively, D is TRBD1 (6 bases). V was trimmed by 5 bases and J by 8 bases, leaving 15 bases between them. Germline-derived CDR1 and CDR2 are GTSNPN and SVGIG (reference sequence). The CDR3 runs 12 residues. CDR3 DNA sequence: TGTGCCTGGGCTACAGGGCGCGGCGGCTACACCTTC. Protein sequence: CAWATGRGGYTF. The complete variable domain, with remaining parts taken from reference TRBV30 and TRBJ1-2, reads SQTIHQWPATLVQPVGSPLSLECTVEGTSNPNLYWYRQAAGRGLQLLFYSVGIGQISSEVPQNLSASRPQDRQFILSSKKLLLSDSGFYLCAWATGRGGYTFGSGTRLTVV.

The chain has TRBV7-9 and TRBJ2-3; 15 bases are shared with TRBD2. The ends lost 5 bases at V and 4 bases at J; junction bases unmatched: 4. This CDR3 has 16 amino acids. Germline loops: CDR1 SEHNR, CDR2 FQNEAQ (reference sequence). CDR3 residues: CASSVGLAGGADTQYF. In DNA, the CDR3 is TGTGCCAGCAGCGTGGGACTAGCGGGAGGAGCAGATACGCAGTATTTT.

Only a few counts were recorded for this clone. The chain has TRBV6-1 and TRBJ2-7; 10 bases map to TRBD1. The germline V gene has CDR1 MNHNS and CDR2 SASEGT. V was pared by 3 bases and J by 3 bases, with 5 bases of the junction left unmatched. The CDR3 spans 15 residues. The CDR3 protein is CASSDPDRGLYEQYF. The CDR3 DNA is TGTGCCAGCAGTGACCCAGACAGGGGGCTCTACGAGCAGTACTTC.